Reported below is one TCR beta chain. This clonotype has more than one count but fewer than ten. Its antigen remains unidentified. No quality values exist for individual bases; no much larger clone is one base distant. The CDR3 spans 13 residues, from the cysteine through the phenylalanine. The entry retains the CDR3 DNA only, 39 bases that are in frame from base 1. CDR1 and CDR2, per the germline V gene (reference sequence), are DFQATT and SNEGSKA. The germline ends are 8 bases apart after V is trimmed by 1 base and J by 2 bases. These data belong to a study of response to subunit inactivated influenza vaccine (dated by TCRdb to about 2018). Study-wide context: To follow how T cells responded to a trivalent subunit inactivated influenza vaccine, the researchers relied on deep quantitative profiling of the T cell receptor repertoire.

Receptor amplification or capture employed RT-PCR. Sequencing was performed on an Illumina HiSeq 2500. The raw public reads went through TCRdb reprocessing: fastp at Q25, MiXCR clone calling, in-frame beta chains kept. CDR3 protein duplicates are merged, each entry listing the most common genes and DNA. The sample table shows more than 700,000 distinct CDR3 sequences, and around 20% are seen once. The ten largest make up 10% of the sample. Summary of the overall study and its limitations: It was suggested by the authors that each seasonal influenza vaccination may recruit only a limited number of new T cells.

The V and J genes are TRBV20-1 and TRBJ2-5; the D gene cannot be named for sure. The material was PBMCs from blood, obtained about 5 days after vaccination. The source of this sequence is a middle-aged man who received an inactivated influenza vaccine. Donor details come from another sample of the same person, matched by shared clones. CDR3 protein: CSARVTMQETQYF. In nucleotide form, the sequence is TGCAGTGCTAGAGTGACGATGCAAGAGACCCAGTACTTC.